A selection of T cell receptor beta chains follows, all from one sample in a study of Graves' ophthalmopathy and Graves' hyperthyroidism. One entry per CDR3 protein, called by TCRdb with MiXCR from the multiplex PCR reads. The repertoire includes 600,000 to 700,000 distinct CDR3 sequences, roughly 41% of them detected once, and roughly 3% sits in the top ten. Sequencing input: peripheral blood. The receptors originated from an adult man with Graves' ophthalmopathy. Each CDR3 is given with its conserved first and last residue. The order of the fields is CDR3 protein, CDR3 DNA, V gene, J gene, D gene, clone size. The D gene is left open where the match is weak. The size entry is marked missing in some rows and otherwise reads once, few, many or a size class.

cdr3_aa: CASSRTQGARPTEAFF
cdr3_nt: TGTGCCAGCAGCCGAACACAGGGGGCGCGTCCCACTGAAGCTTTCTTT
v_call: TRBV11-1
j_call: TRBJ1-1
d_call: TRBD1
clone_size: many

cdr3_aa: CSVEDGYGTGETQYF
cdr3_nt: TGCAGCGTTGAAGATGGGTATGGCACCGGGGAGACCCAGTACTTC
v_call: TRBV29-1
j_call: TRBJ2-5
d_call: -
clone_size: -

cdr3_aa: CASRDPTGGSQPQHF
cdr3_nt: TGTGCCAGTAGGGATCCGACAGGTGGAAGTCAGCCCCAGCATTTT
v_call: TRBV19
j_call: TRBJ1-5
d_call: -
clone_size: many

cdr3_aa: CASSLYPGETQYF
cdr3_nt: TGTGCCAGCAGCTTGTACCCGGGGGAGACCCAGTACTTC
v_call: TRBV11-1
j_call: TRBJ2-5
d_call: -
clone_size: many

cdr3_aa: CSVEWFAGPSSYEQYF
cdr3_nt: TGCAGCGTTGAATGGTTTGCGGGGCCGAGTTCCTACGAGCAGTACTTC
v_call: TRBV29-1
j_call: TRBJ2-7
d_call: -
clone_size: many

cdr3_aa: CASSPPLAGGGEQYF
cdr3_nt: TGTGCCAGCAGCCCGCCACTAGCGGGAGGGGGCGAGCAGTACTTC
v_call: TRBV13
j_call: TRBJ2-7
d_call: TRBD2
clone_size: many

cdr3_aa: CASSPSGQLNEKLFF
cdr3_nt: TGTGCCAGCAGCCCTTCGGGACAGTTAAATGAAAAACTGTTTTTT
v_call: TRBV9
j_call: TRBJ1-4
d_call: TRBD1
clone_size: many

cdr3_aa: CASSDIGSDSYEQYF
cdr3_nt: TGTGCCAGCAGTGATATAGGGTCCGACTCCTACGAGCAGTACTTC
v_call: TRBV2
j_call: TRBJ2-7
d_call: -
clone_size: many

cdr3_aa: CASSRGRGPTGYEQYF
cdr3_nt: TGTGCCAGCAGCAGGGGCCGTGGTCCAACGGGCTACGAGCAGTACTTC
v_call: TRBV12-3/TRBV12-4
j_call: TRBJ2-7
d_call: -
clone_size: few

cdr3_aa: CASSSPAGPVGEPQHF
cdr3_nt: TGTGCCAGCAGTTCCCCTGCGGGGCCTGTGGGTGAGCCCCAGCATTTT
v_call: TRBV12-3/TRBV12-4
j_call: TRBJ1-5
d_call: -
clone_size: -

cdr3_aa: CASSLDTYEQYF
cdr3_nt: TGTGCCAGCAGCTTAGACACCTACGAGCAGTACTTC
v_call: TRBV7-8
j_call: TRBJ2-7
d_call: -
clone_size: many

cdr3_aa: CASSRPGQGHTEAFF
cdr3_nt: TGTGCCAGCAGTCGACCGGGACAGGGTCACACTGAAGCTTTCTTT
v_call: TRBV7-9
j_call: TRBJ1-1
d_call: TRBD1
clone_size: few

cdr3_aa: CAISGGTGDQQYF
cdr3_nt: TGTGCCATCAGTGGAGGGACAGGGGACCAGCAGTACTTC
v_call: TRBV10-3
j_call: TRBJ2-7
d_call: TRBD1
clone_size: -

cdr3_aa: CASSLGGGFNEQFF
cdr3_nt: TGTGCCAGCAGCTTAGGAGGGGGCTTCAATGAGCAGTTCTTC
v_call: TRBV7-9
j_call: TRBJ2-1
d_call: TRBD1
clone_size: -

cdr3_aa: CSVGGGAGDTEAF
cdr3_nt: -
v_call: TRBV29-1
j_call: TRBJ2-6
d_call: -
clone_size: -

cdr3_aa: CSASAGEQYF
cdr3_nt: TGCAGTGCTAGCGCGGGGGAGCAGTACTTC
v_call: TRBV20-1
j_call: TRBJ2-7
d_call: -
clone_size: many

cdr3_aa: CSVQEAGGDTQYF
cdr3_nt: TGCAGCGTCCAGGAGGCGGGGGGGGATACGCAGTATTTT
v_call: TRBV29-1
j_call: TRBJ2-3
d_call: TRBD2
clone_size: -

cdr3_aa: CATSPPFFNGDEQYF
cdr3_nt: TGTGCCACCAGTCCCCCTTTTTTTAATGGGGACGAGCAGTACTTC
v_call: TRBV24-1
j_call: TRBJ2-7
d_call: -
clone_size: -

cdr3_aa: CATRLSGANVLTF
cdr3_nt: TGTGCCACACGTCTCTCTGGGGCCAACGTCCTGACTTTC
v_call: TRBV7-2
j_call: TRBJ2-6
d_call: -
clone_size: -

cdr3_aa: CASSLVSNQETQYF
cdr3_nt: TGTGCCAGCAGCTTAGTATCCAACCAAGAGACCCAGTACTTC
v_call: TRBV7-9
j_call: TRBJ2-5
d_call: -
clone_size: many

cdr3_aa: CASSLAPGSGETQYF
cdr3_nt: TGTGCCAGCAGCTTAGCCCCCGGGAGCGGAGAGACCCAGTACTTC
v_call: TRBV11-3
j_call: TRBJ2-5
d_call: -
clone_size: few

cdr3_aa: CATSGGAGTQYF
cdr3_nt: TGTGCCACCAGCGGGGGGGCGGGGACCCAGTACTTC
v_call: TRBV15
j_call: TRBJ2-5
d_call: -
clone_size: once

cdr3_aa: CASSVTGEGEKLFF
cdr3_nt: TGTGCCAGCAGCGTAACAGGGGAAGGTGAAAAACTGTTTTTT
v_call: TRBV6-1
j_call: TRBJ1-4
d_call: TRBD1
clone_size: -

cdr3_aa: CAISDSGQRPNYGYTF
cdr3_nt: TGTGCCATCAGTGACTCCGGACAGAGACCTAACTATGGCTACACCTTC
v_call: TRBV10-3
j_call: TRBJ1-2
d_call: -
clone_size: -

cdr3_aa: CSHRVLGETQYF
cdr3_nt: TGCAGCCACCGGGTCCTGGGGGAGACCCAGTACTTC
v_call: TRBV29-1
j_call: TRBJ2-5
d_call: -
clone_size: -

cdr3_aa: CASSSTDLWGEKLFF
cdr3_nt: TGTGCCAGCAGTTCCACCGACCTCTGGGGGGAAAAACTGTTTTTT
v_call: TRBV12-3/TRBV12-4
j_call: TRBJ1-4
d_call: -
clone_size: -

cdr3_aa: CASSLADRFGDGYTF
cdr3_nt: TGTGCCAGCAGCTTAGCCGACAGGTTTGGGGATGGCTACACCTTC
v_call: TRBV7-2
j_call: TRBJ1-2
d_call: -
clone_size: -

cdr3_aa: CASSFRGAFPYEQYF
cdr3_nt: TGCGCCAGCAGCTTCCGGGGGGCCTTTCCCTACGAGCAGTACTTC
v_call: TRBV5-1
j_call: TRBJ2-7
d_call: -
clone_size: few

cdr3_aa: CASSVLAGGTYEQYF
cdr3_nt: TGTGCCAGTAGTGTGCTAGCGGGAGGAACCTACGAGCAGTACTTC
v_call: TRBV19
j_call: TRBJ2-7
d_call: TRBD2
clone_size: many

cdr3_aa: CASSESGPENEQYF
cdr3_nt: TGCGCCAGCAGTGAGTCTGGGCCCGAAAACGAGCAGTACTTC
v_call: TRBV10-1
j_call: TRBJ2-7
d_call: -
clone_size: -

cdr3_aa: CAISANRDF
cdr3_nt: TGTGCCATCAGTGCTAACCGGGACTTC
v_call: TRBV10-3
j_call: TRBJ2-5
d_call: -
clone_size: -

cdr3_aa: CATSRDLMPSRDSPLHF
cdr3_nt: TGTGCCACCAGCAGAGATCTTATGCCTTCCCGAGATTCACCCCTCCACTTT
v_call: TRBV15
j_call: TRBJ1-6
d_call: -
clone_size: many

cdr3_aa: CASSLWEGDSEQYF
cdr3_nt: TGTGCCAGCAGCTTGTGGGAGGGGGATAGCGAGCAGTACTTC
v_call: TRBV7-6
j_call: TRBJ2-7
d_call: -
clone_size: many

cdr3_aa: CSSSAGQGAIYEQYF
cdr3_nt: TGCAGCAGTTCCGCGGGACAGGGGGCGATCTACGAGCAGTACTTC
v_call: TRBV29-1
j_call: TRBJ2-7
d_call: TRBD1
clone_size: -

cdr3_aa: CAGTTGAEAFF
cdr3_nt: TGTGCCGGGACCACTGGGGCTGAAGCTTTCTTT
v_call: TRBV30
j_call: TRBJ1-1
d_call: -
clone_size: -

cdr3_aa: CASTWSGALYTGELFF
cdr3_nt: TGTGCCAGCACCTGGTCGGGTGCCCTATACACCGGGGAGCTGTTTTTT
v_call: TRBV6-2/TRBV6-3
j_call: TRBJ2-2
d_call: -
clone_size: -

cdr3_aa: CSARDRTPREQYF
cdr3_nt: TGCAGTGCTAGAGATCGGACCCCACGGGAGCAGTACTTC
v_call: TRBV20-1
j_call: TRBJ2-7
d_call: -
clone_size: many

cdr3_aa: CASSFSSAPYEQYF
cdr3_nt: TGTGCCAGCAGTTTTTCTAGCGCACCCTACGAGCAGTACTTC
v_call: TRBV7-6
j_call: TRBJ2-7
d_call: -
clone_size: -

cdr3_aa: CASSPMDRGRNGYTF
cdr3_nt: TGTGCCAGCAGCCCCATGGACAGGGGGCGGAATGGCTACACCTTC
v_call: TRBV12-3/TRBV12-4
j_call: TRBJ1-2
d_call: TRBD1
clone_size: -

cdr3_aa: CASCKGVEETQYF
cdr3_nt: TGTGCCAGCTGCAAGGGTGTAGAGGAGACCCAGTACTTC
v_call: TRBV6-6
j_call: TRBJ2-5
d_call: -
clone_size: -

cdr3_aa: CAGSEAVTVGFGYTF
cdr3_nt: TGTGCCGGCAGCGAAGCCGTGACGGTTGGGTTCGGCTACACCTTC
v_call: TRBV2
j_call: TRBJ1-2
d_call: -
clone_size: -

cdr3_aa: CASSQDWGTTNEKLFF
cdr3_nt: TGCGCCAGCAGCCAAGATTGGGGGACAACTAATGAAAAACTGTTTTTT
v_call: TRBV4-1
j_call: TRBJ1-4
d_call: -
clone_size: -

cdr3_aa: CASPSWGYQETQYF
cdr3_nt: TGTGCCAGCCCAAGTTGGGGATACCAAGAGACCCAGTACTTC
v_call: TRBV2
j_call: TRBJ2-5
d_call: -
clone_size: many

cdr3_aa: CASSFDRAGFGPQHF
cdr3_nt: TGTGCCAGCAGTTTTGACAGGGCCGGTTTCGGGCCCCAGCATTTT
v_call: TRBV25-1
j_call: TRBJ1-5
d_call: TRBD1
clone_size: -

cdr3_aa: CASSQAGGNEKLFF
cdr3_nt: TGTGCCAGCTCACAGGCGGGAGGGAATGAAAAACTGTTTTTT
v_call: TRBV2
j_call: TRBJ1-4
d_call: -
clone_size: many